The rows below give T cell receptor beta chains drawn from one sample of a study of blood T cell repertoires in COVID-19. TCRdb's table, derived via immunoSEQ multiplex PCR, lists solely in-frame clones and lacks some. The sample includes 250,000 to 400,000 clones, approximately 90% of them seen just once. Material for sequencing was peripheral blood. The receptors here all came from a woman in her thirties with COVID-19, enrolled during active disease. The CDR3 runs from the conserved cysteine through the conserved F or W. D genes are given only for firm matches. Only part of the rows carry a size: once, few, many, or a class if the clone is expanded.

clone_size: -
v_call: TRBV6-5
j_call: TRBJ1-2
d_call: -
cdr3_nt: TGTGCCAGCAGTTATGAGCAGGGCGGTGGCTACACCTTC
cdr3_aa: CASSYEQGGGYTF

clone_size: few
v_call: TRBV2
j_call: TRBJ1-2
d_call: -
cdr3_nt: TGTGCTAGAGCAGGGCGGAGTAACTATGGCTACACCTTC
cdr3_aa: CARAGRSNYGYTF

clone_size: -
v_call: TRBV6-5
j_call: TRBJ2-3
d_call: -
cdr3_nt: TGTGCCAGCAGTTATGATTCGGGAATGAGTTCAGATACGCAGTATTTT
cdr3_aa: CASSYDSGMSSDTQYF

clone_size: few
v_call: TRBV15
j_call: TRBJ1-2
d_call: -
cdr3_nt: TGTGCCACCAGCAGAGGACAGATCAACTATGGCTACACCTTC
cdr3_aa: CATSRGQINYGYTF

clone_size: -
v_call: TRBV6-1
j_call: TRBJ1-1
d_call: -
cdr3_nt: TGTGCCAGCAGTGAAGGATCGGGAGGAACTGAAGCTTTCTTT
cdr3_aa: CASSEGSGGTEAFF

clone_size: -
v_call: TRBV5-1
j_call: TRBJ2-1
d_call: -
cdr3_nt: TGCGCCAGCAGCTTGAGAGGGGGGGCCTACAATGAGCAGTTCTTC
cdr3_aa: CASSLRGGAYNEQFF

clone_size: -
v_call: TRBV4-3
j_call: TRBJ2-7
d_call: TRBD2
cdr3_nt: TGCGCCAGCAGCCAAGAGTCCCTAGCGGGGGGTACCTACGAGCAGTACTTC
cdr3_aa: CASSQESLAGGTYEQYF

clone_size: -
v_call: TRBV19
j_call: TRBJ1-1
d_call: TRBD1
cdr3_nt: TGTGCCAGTAGCCTCCGGGGACAGGAGGAAACTTTCTTT
cdr3_aa: CASSLRGQEETFF

clone_size: -
v_call: TRBV7-2
j_call: TRBJ2-3
d_call: TRBD2
cdr3_nt: TGTGCCAGCAGCCCACGCTTAGCGGGGGGGTTAGATACGCAGTATTTT
cdr3_aa: CASSPRLAGGLDTQYF

clone_size: -
v_call: TRBV12-3/TRBV12-4
j_call: TRBJ1-6
d_call: -
cdr3_nt: TGTGCCAGCAGTTTAGCGGGCAATTCACCCCTCCACTTT
cdr3_aa: CASSLAGNSPLHF

clone_size: -
v_call: TRBV27
j_call: TRBJ1-1
d_call: TRBD1
cdr3_nt: TGTGCCAGCAGTCCGAATAGGGACAGGTTTGAAGCTTTCTTT
cdr3_aa: CASSPNRDRFEAFF

clone_size: -
v_call: TRBV7-2
j_call: TRBJ2-1
d_call: TRBD2
cdr3_nt: TGTGCCAGCAGCTCAAGCGGGGGATCCTACAATGAGCAGTTCTTC
cdr3_aa: CASSSSGGSYNEQFF

clone_size: -
v_call: TRBV6-2/TRBV6-3
j_call: TRBJ2-2
d_call: -
cdr3_nt: TGTGCCAGCAGTTACGGAGAGCGGTTTATCACCGGGGAGCTGTTTTTT
cdr3_aa: CASSYGERFITGELFF

clone_size: -
v_call: TRBV18
j_call: TRBJ1-1
d_call: -
cdr3_nt: TGTGCCAGCTCACCACCGCAGGGAATCGTGGCTTTCTTT
cdr3_aa: CASSPPQGIVAFF

clone_size: -
v_call: TRBV7-9
j_call: TRBJ2-1
d_call: -
cdr3_nt: TGTGCCAGCAGCGCCCGAGGGCCACAGTCCCCCTCCTACAATGAGCAGTTCTTC
cdr3_aa: CASSARGPQSPSYNEQFF

clone_size: -
v_call: TRBV4-1
j_call: TRBJ2-1
d_call: TRBD1
cdr3_nt: TGCGCCAGCAGCCGAACCCGACAGGGACGCTACAATGAGCAGTTCTTC
cdr3_aa: CASSRTRQGRYNEQFF

clone_size: -
v_call: TRBV5-4
j_call: TRBJ2-3
d_call: TRBD2
cdr3_nt: TGTGCCAGCAGCTTGATGGCGGGGGTCAGCACAGATACGCAGTATTTT
cdr3_aa: CASSLMAGVSTDTQYF

clone_size: -
v_call: TRBV30
j_call: TRBJ2-7
d_call: -
cdr3_nt: TGTGCCTGGAGTGTAGTGGCAGGGTCCTACGAGCAGTACTTC
cdr3_aa: CAWSVVAGSYEQYF

clone_size: -
v_call: TRBV5-1
j_call: TRBJ2-1
d_call: -
cdr3_nt: TGCGCCAGCAGCTTGGCCACTTGGAATGAGCAGTTCTTC
cdr3_aa: CASSLATWNEQFF

clone_size: once
v_call: TRBV12-3/TRBV12-4
j_call: TRBJ1-1
d_call: -
cdr3_nt: TGTGCCAGCACCCCTGGCGGTGCCACTGAAGCTTTCTTT
cdr3_aa: CASTPGGATEAFF

clone_size: -
v_call: TRBV7-2
j_call: TRBJ2-4
d_call: TRBD1
cdr3_nt: TGTGCCAGCAGCTCAGGGACAGTGACAAACATTCAGTACTTC
cdr3_aa: CASSSGTVTNIQYF

clone_size: -
v_call: TRBV30
j_call: TRBJ2-1
d_call: TRBD2
cdr3_nt: TGTGCCTGGAGTCTAGCGGGGGGTATTCGTGAGCAGTTCTTC
cdr3_aa: CAWSLAGGIREQFF

clone_size: -
v_call: TRBV19
j_call: TRBJ1-1
d_call: -
cdr3_nt: TGTGCCAGTAGTAAGGGCGGGGGGTGGACTGAAGCTTTCTTT
cdr3_aa: CASSKGGGWTEAFF

clone_size: once
v_call: TRBV3-1/TRBV3-2
j_call: TRBJ1-2
d_call: -
cdr3_nt: TGTGCCAGCAGCCAAGGGACTCAAGATGGCTACACCTTC
cdr3_aa: CASSQGTQDGYTF

clone_size: -
v_call: TRBV7-9
j_call: TRBJ1-2
d_call: -
cdr3_nt: TGTGCCAGCAGCTTATCACCGAGCTATGGCTACACCTTC
cdr3_aa: CASSLSPSYGYTF

clone_size: -
v_call: TRBV2
j_call: TRBJ1-1
d_call: -
cdr3_nt: TGTGCCAGCAGTGGTCAGGGTTACACTGAAGCTTTCTTT
cdr3_aa: CASSGQGYTEAFF